The 10 T cell receptor beta chains below were found in one sample sequenced in a study of T cell responses to AZD1222 COVID-19 vaccine (dated by TCRdb to the early 2020s). The time point label of this sample denotes: about 28 days (+/-7) after the second vaccine dose. The library was prepared using the immunoSEQ multiplex PCR assay. Not all clones reach the TCRdb copy of this immuneACCESS table, which keeps in-frame sequences only. Checked studies attribute under half of the gap to unresolved V genes and leave the rest unexplained. The sample has approximately 150,000 clones on record, 90% to 95% of them singletons. Roughly 5.6% of the sample goes to the ten largest clones. This specimen consisted of peripheral blood, obtained 28 days after the second AZD1222 dose. These TCRs come from an adult who received the AZD1222 COVID-19 vaccine.

This clone has just one count. The chain couples TRBV29-1 to TRBJ1-1, with D maybe TRBD1 (5 bases). This CDR3 is built from 14 residues. The germline CDR1 and CDR2 sequences are SQVTM and ANQGSEA. Between the trimmed V and J ends, which lost 2 bases and 10 bases, there was a span of 20 bases. In DNA, the CDR3 is TGCAGCGTTGAATACGGGTCCAGGGCTGGCGGAGCTTTCTTT. Translating it yields CSVEYGSRAGGAFF.

This chain joins TRBV10-3 and TRBJ2-7; 9 bases are a match to TRBD1. The J segment lost 4 bases and the V segment lost 5 bases, leaving 9 bases of the junction unmatched. Germline V gene data show CDR1 as ENHRY and CDR2 as SYGVKD. This CDR3 contains 15 residues. The CDR3 sequence is CAISSPGQGLYEQYF. CDR3 bases: TGTGCCATCAGTAGTCCGGGACAGGGCCTTTACGAGCAGTACTTC.

This clone was detected once. The chain combines TRBV3-1 (or the pseudogene TRBV3-2) with TRBJ1-2; D unresolved. Germline V lookup: CDR1 LGHDT, CDR2 YNNKEL (reference sequence). CDR3 length equals 13 residues. The V end was cut by 4 bases, the J end by 6 bases, with 12 bases between. CDR3 nucleotide sequence: TGTGCCAGCAGCCGCGCGGCAGGTGATGGCTACACCTTC. Protein: CASSRAAGDGYTF.

CDR3 DNA sequence: TGCGCCAGCAGCCAGGACAGGCTATACAATGAGCAGTTCTTC. Amino acids: CASSQDRLYNEQFF. The chain employs TRBV4-3 and TRBJ2-1, with 7 bases matching TRBD1. The J segment lost 4 bases and the V segment lost 3 bases, leaving 3 bases of the junction unmatched. Germline CDR1 LGHNA, CDR2 YSLEER. CDR3 length equals 14 residues.

This chain connects TRBV7-8 to TRBJ2-6; D ambiguous. Trimming removed 3 bases from V and 0 bases from J, with 9 bases in between. Germline V CDR1 and CDR2: SGHVS, FQNEAQ. The CDR3 covers 16 residues. CDR3 region: CASSLGGYSGANVLTF. The CDR3 region has the DNA TGTGCCAGCAGCTTGGGCGGTTACTCTGGGGCCAACGTCCTGACTTTC.

CDR3 coding DNA: TGTGCCAGCAGTGAAAATTGGGGGGGGATGGCAAAACTGTTTTTT. Amino acid sequence: CASSENWGGMAKLFF. This chain links TRBV2 with TRBJ1-4; TRBD1 is a possible D gene (5 bases). CDR1 and CDR2 from the germline V gene are SNHLY and FYNNEI. Trimming removed 2 bases from V and 10 bases from J, with 17 bases in between. The CDR3 is made up of 15 amino acids.

The chain employs TRBV7-2 and TRBJ2-6, with a tentative D call TRBD1 (6 bases). V lost 3 bases to trimming and J lost 3 bases, with 15 bases between them. Germline loops: CDR1 SGHTA, CDR2 FQGNSA. The CDR3 spans 17 residues. CDR3 region: CASSLFVSGVGANVLTF. The CDR3 nucleotides are TGTGCCAGCAGCTTGTTTGTCTCAGGGGTTGGGGCCAACGTCCTGACTTTC. Full variable domain (outside the CDR3, taken from reference TRBV7-2 and TRBJ2-6): GAGVSQSPSNKVTEKGKDVELRCDPISGHTALYWYRQSLGQGLEFLIYFQGNSAPDKSGLPSDRFSAERTGGSVSTLTIQRTQQEDSAVYLCASSLFVSGVGANVLTFGAGSRLTVL.

J is TRBJ2-2 and V is TRBV12-5, with D possibly matching TRBD2 (5 bases). CDR1 and CDR2 from the germline V gene are LGHNT and FRNRAP. With 3 bases removed from V and 1 base from J, the gap between germline ends came to 6 bases. This CDR3 spans 14 amino acids. The CDR3 DNA reads TGTGCTAGTGGTTTCGGAGGGAACACCGGGGAGCTGTTTTTT. Translation gives CASGFGGNTGELFF.

In this sample, this clone turned up once. The chain recombines TRBV7-9 with TRBJ2-2; D may be TRBD2 (6 bases). This CDR3 region has 14 residues. The germline gives CDR1 SEHNR, CDR2 FQNEAQ (reference sequence). V lost 2 bases and J lost 3, with 7 bases in between. In DNA form, the CDR3 reads TGTGCCAGCAGCTTATCGGGGGACACCGGGGAGCTGTTTTTT. It specifies CASSLSGDTGELFF.

The chain recombines TRBV28 with TRBJ2-1; possibly TRBD2 for D (6 bases). Looked up from germline, CDR1 is MDHEN and CDR2 is SYDVKM. V lost 5 bases and J lost 6, with 14 bases in between. This CDR3 region has 14 residues. The CDR3 region is CASSPQGLFNEQFF. The CDR3 coding sequence is TGTGCCAGCAGTCCCCAGGGACTTTTCAATGAGCAGTTCTTC.